This TCR beta chain was obtained from a study of blood T cell repertoires in COVID-19. Across the study: Samples of COVID-19 (acute and convalescent) were obtained from the United States, Italy and Spain. T cells, B-cell-depleted T cells, or PBMCs supplied cDNA or gDNA.

As processed by the authors: The assay estimated nucleated cells by amplifying reference gene primers. This table comes from immunoSEQ multiplex PCR, and its TCRdb copy is limited to in-frame clones, with some not included. Clone size and the V and J calls come from that table; the DNA yielded D and trimming. The sample includes some 96,000 clones, around four fifths of them seen just once. V was pared by 7 bases and J by 6 bases, with 18 bases between. The germline CDR1 and CDR2 sequences are SGHAT and FQDESV (reference sequence). The CDR3 spans 14 residues. This sequence was found in a middle-aged man with active or convalescent COVID-19. The rearrangement uses TRBV11-1 and TRBJ1-1; unclear D gene. The sample consisted of peripheral blood. CDR3 coding DNA: TGTGCCAGCAAAAATCAAAGGGAGAATCCTGAAGCTTTCTTT. This translates into CASKNQRENPEAFF.